This is a list of T cell receptor beta chains from one sample in a study of identical twins. TCRdb re-analysed the 5' RACE reads in MiXCR, keeping a single row per CDR3 protein. The repertoire holds 1.5 million to 2 million distinct CDR3 sequences, with about 31% as singletons. Sequencing was performed on cord blood. All receptors come from a newborn girl in good health. Each CDR3 is given with its conserved first and last residue. A D gene is named only where the DNA matches it firmly. The listing skips clone size in some rows; elsewhere it reads once, few, many or a size class.

clone_size: NA; d_call: NA; j_call: TRBJ2-4; v_call: TRBV20-1; cdr3_nt: TGCAGTGCTAGAGCTATGGGGCTTACCCAAAACATTCAGTACTTC; cdr3_aa: CSARAMGLTQNIQYF
clone_size: many; d_call: TRBD2; j_call: TRBJ2-7; v_call: TRBV29-1; cdr3_nt: TGCAGCGTTGGGACTAGCGGGAGGTCCGCCTACGAGCAGTACTTC; cdr3_aa: CSVGTSGRSAYEQYF
clone_size: few; d_call: TRBD2; j_call: TRBJ2-7; v_call: TRBV20-1; cdr3_nt: TGCAGTGCTGGACGGGAGCGGGAGGTATCCTACGAGCAGTACTTC; cdr3_aa: CSAGREREVSYEQYF
clone_size: few; d_call: TRBD1; j_call: TRBJ2-3; v_call: TRBV20-1; cdr3_nt: TGCAGTGCTCTATCGACAGGGGGCACAGATACGCAGTATTTT; cdr3_aa: CSALSTGGTDTQYF
clone_size: NA; d_call: TRBD2; j_call: TRBJ2-5; v_call: TRBV30; cdr3_nt: TGTGCCTGGAGTGTACTAGCGAGGGAGACCCAGTACTTC; cdr3_aa: CAWSVLARETQYF
clone_size: NA; d_call: NA; j_call: TRBJ1-5; v_call: TRBV3-1; cdr3_nt: TGTGCCAGCAGCCAAGAAAGGTTGGGACAGCCCCAGCATTTT; cdr3_aa: CASSQERLGQPQHF
clone_size: few; d_call: TRBD1; j_call: TRBJ1-5; v_call: TRBV12-3/TRBV12-4; cdr3_nt: TGTGCCAGCAGTTTGGCCGGACAGGGTGGAAATCAGCCCCAGCATTTT; cdr3_aa: CASSLAGQGGNQPQHF
clone_size: once; d_call: NA; j_call: TRBJ1-2; v_call: TRBV29-1; cdr3_nt: TGCAGCGTTGAAGCTGAGGATGGCTACACCTTC; cdr3_aa: CSVEAEDGYTF
clone_size: few; d_call: NA; j_call: TRBJ2-1; v_call: TRBV20-1; cdr3_nt: TGCAGTGCTAGGGCCGCCGGGACGTCGAACAATGAGCAGTTCTTC; cdr3_aa: CSARAAGTSNNEQFF
clone_size: NA; d_call: NA; j_call: TRBJ1-2; v_call: TRBV5-1; cdr3_nt: TGCGCCAGCAGCCCCATCCCGAAGGCAGGGAACTATGGCTACACCTTC; cdr3_aa: CASSPIPKAGNYGYTF
clone_size: few; d_call: NA; j_call: TRBJ1-1; v_call: TRBV7-2; cdr3_nt: TGTGCCAGCAGCCGAAGGGGGGGTTGGAACACTGAAGCTTTCTTT; cdr3_aa: CASSRRGGWNTEAFF
clone_size: NA; d_call: TRBD2; j_call: TRBJ2-1; v_call: TRBV20-1; cdr3_nt: TGCAGTGCGACCGGGACTAGACCCTACAATGAGCAGTTCTTC; cdr3_aa: CSATGTRPYNEQFF
clone_size: NA; d_call: TRBD2; j_call: TRBJ2-7; v_call: TRBV3-1; cdr3_nt: TGTGCCAGCAGCCAAACCACTAGCGGGAGGAGGAGGATTTACGAGCAGTACTTC; cdr3_aa: CASSQTTSGRRRIYEQYF
clone_size: NA; d_call: NA; j_call: TRBJ2-3; v_call: TRBV2; cdr3_nt: TGTGCCAGCAGTGAACAGGGGGGCACAAATACGCAGTATTTT; cdr3_aa: CASSEQGGTNTQYF
clone_size: NA; d_call: NA; j_call: TRBJ2-5; v_call: TRBV4-1; cdr3_nt: TGCGCCAGCAGCCAAGGACGCCATTTACAGGGTGGAGGAGCAGAGACCCAGTACTTC; cdr3_aa: CASSQGRHLQGGGAETQYF
clone_size: few; d_call: NA; j_call: TRBJ2-5; v_call: TRBV20-1; cdr3_nt: TGCAGTGCCCCTCCATCCTTACAAGAGACCCAGTACTTC; cdr3_aa: CSAPPSLQETQYF
clone_size: NA; d_call: TRBD2; j_call: TRBJ2-4; v_call: TRBV6-1; cdr3_nt: TGTGCCAGCAGTGAAGGATTAGCGGGGGGAACTGAGCAGTACTTC; cdr3_aa: CASSEGLAGGTEQYF